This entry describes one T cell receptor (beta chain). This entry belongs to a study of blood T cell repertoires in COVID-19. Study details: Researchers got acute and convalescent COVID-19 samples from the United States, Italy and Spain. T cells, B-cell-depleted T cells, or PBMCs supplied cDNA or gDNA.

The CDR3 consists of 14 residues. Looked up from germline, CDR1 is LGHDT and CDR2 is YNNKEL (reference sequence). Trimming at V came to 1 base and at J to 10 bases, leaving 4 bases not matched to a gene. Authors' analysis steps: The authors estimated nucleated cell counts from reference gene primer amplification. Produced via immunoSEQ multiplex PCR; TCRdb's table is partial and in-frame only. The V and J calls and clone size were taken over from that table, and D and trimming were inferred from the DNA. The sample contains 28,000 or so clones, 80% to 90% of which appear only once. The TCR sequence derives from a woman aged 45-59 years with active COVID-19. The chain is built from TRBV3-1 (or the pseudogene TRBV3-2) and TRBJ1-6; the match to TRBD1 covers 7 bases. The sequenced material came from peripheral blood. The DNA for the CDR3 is TGTGCCAGCAGCCAAGGACAGGGAGGCTCACCCCTCCACTTT. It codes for CASSQGQGGSPLHF.